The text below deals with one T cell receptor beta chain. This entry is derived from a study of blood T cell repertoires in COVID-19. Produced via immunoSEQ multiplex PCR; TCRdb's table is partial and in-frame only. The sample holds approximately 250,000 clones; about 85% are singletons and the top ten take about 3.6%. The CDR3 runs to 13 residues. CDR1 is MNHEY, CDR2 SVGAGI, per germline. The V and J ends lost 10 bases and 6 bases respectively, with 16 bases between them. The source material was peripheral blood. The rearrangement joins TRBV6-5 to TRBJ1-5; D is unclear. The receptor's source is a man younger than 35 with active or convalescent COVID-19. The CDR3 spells CAIMGGVGQPQHF. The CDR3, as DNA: TGTGCCATAATGGGAGGTGTAGGTCAGCCCCAGCATTTT.